A selection of T cell receptor beta chains follows, all from one sample in a study of early stage breast cancer tumors. Profiled with immunoSEQ multiplex PCR; TCRdb holds only in-frame clones, not every one. This repertoire shows some 28,000 clones, under 60% found once; its top ten account for more than 7%. Sequenced material: breast tumor tissue. These receptors were taken from a person aged 45-60 years with breast cancer. Both conserved end residues are part of each CDR3. D genes are given only for firm matches. Clone size appears in some rows only: once, few, many, or a class for an expanded clone.

J | V | size | D | DNA | CDR3
TRBJ1-4 | TRBV4-1 | - | TRBD1 | TGCGCCAGCAGCCAGGACAGGGGGCAGGAAAAACTGTTTTTT | CASSQDRGQEKLFF
TRBJ1-1 | TRBV30 | - | - | TGTGCCTGGAGTGCAAAACTGAACACTGAAGCTTTCTTT | CAWSAKLNTEAFF
TRBJ2-3 | TRBV7-2 | - | TRBD2 | TGTGCCAGCAGCTTTGGACTAGCGGGTTATACGCAGTATTTT | CASSFGLAGYTQYF
TRBJ2-7 | TRBV7-9 | few | - | TGTGCCAGCAGCTCGGACATCTACGAGCAGTACTTC | CASSSDIYEQYF
TRBJ2-1 | TRBV2 | - | TRBD2 | TGTGCCAGCACCCCTCGGGCGGGAGGGTCTAATGAGCAGTTCTTC | CASTPRAGGSNEQFF
TRBJ1-1 | TRBV2 | few | - | TGTGCCAGCGCGACACTGATGAACACTGAAGCTTTCTTT | CASATLMNTEAFF
TRBJ1-2 | TRBV6-5 | - | - | TGTGCCAGCAGTCGTAACGGGGCTACGGGCTACACCTTC | CASSRNGATGYTF
TRBJ2-2 | TRBV6-5 | - | - | TGTGCCAGCAGTTACCCGGCGGGGAGAATAACCGGGGAGCTGTTTTTT | CASSYPAGRITGELFF
TRBJ2-4 | TRBV2 | - | - | TGTGCCAGTGTAGAAGCTAGCACTCTAGCCAAAAACATTCAGTACTTC | CASVEASTLAKNIQYF
TRBJ2-5 | TRBV7-6 | - | - | TGTGCCAGCAGCCAAAACGGGCCCCTCGGGGAGACCCAGTACTTC | CASSQNGPLGETQYF
TRBJ2-7 | TRBV4-2 | few | TRBD2 | TGTGCCAGCAGCCAAGCGGGAGGGGAGGCCTACGAGCAGTACTTC | CASSQAGGEAYEQYF
TRBJ2-3 | TRBV10-3 | - | - | TGTGCCATCAGCACGGGACCCCGGGACACAGATACGCAGTATTTT | CAISTGPRDTDTQYF
TRBJ2-5 | TRBV6-5 | - | TRBD1 | TGTGCCAGCACCCGAATTGGCAGGGGGACGGAGACCCAGTACTTC | CASTRIGRGTETQYF
TRBJ2-3 | TRBV5-6 | few | TRBD2 | TGTGCCAGCAGCTGGAGACTAGCGGGAGGAGGTACTAGCACAGATACGCAGTATTTT | CASSWRLAGGGTSTDTQYF
TRBJ2-7 | TRBV5-1 | few | - | TGCGCCAGCAGCATCGGACGGACAAGCTCCTACGAGCAGTACTTC | CASSIGRTSSYEQYF
TRBJ1-1 | TRBV20-1 | - | TRBD1 | TGCAGTGCCCCGGGACAGACTGAAGCTTTCTTT | CSAPGQTEAFF
TRBJ2-5 | TRBV7-9 | - | TRBD1 | TGTGCCAGCAGTCGTGACAGGGGAGTACGAGAGACCCAGTACTTC | CASSRDRGVRETQYF
TRBJ1-5 | TRBV19 | few | - | TGTGCCAGCCTAGTCTATGATCAGCCCCAGCATTTT | CASLVYDQPQHF
TRBJ2-7 | TRBV5-1 | - | - | TGCGCCAGCAGCTTGACTGGGGCGGCCTACGAGCAGTACTTC | CASSLTGAAYEQYF
TRBJ2-2 | TRBV4-1 | few | TRBD2 | TGCGCCAGCAGCCAGGGACTAGCCAGGAACACCGGGGAGCTGTTTTTT | CASSQGLARNTGELFF
TRBJ1-5 | TRBV14 | few | - | TGTGCCAGCAGCCAAGACAGCAATCAGCCCCAGCATTTT | CASSQDSNQPQHF
TRBJ2-7 | TRBV27 | - | TRBD1 | TGTGCCAGCAGTTTAAAGACAGGGGGGAACTACGAGCAGTACTTC | CASSLKTGGNYEQYF
TRBJ1-2 | TRBV19 | - | - | TGTGCCAGTAAGGAGGCTTCTTTCTCTACCTATGGCTACACCTTC | CASKEASFSTYGYTF
TRBJ2-1 | TRBV9 | once | TRBD2 | TGTGCCAGCAGCCAAAGCGGGAGCCGATCCTACAATGAGCAGTTCTTC | CASSQSGSRSYNEQFF